A selection of T cell receptor beta chains follows, all from one sample in a study of blood T cell repertoires in COVID-19. Generated by immunoSEQ multiplex PCR, the TCRdb table keeps only in-frame clones and is missing some. The sample contains fewer than 200,000 clones, 85% to 90% of which appear only once. The sequenced sample was peripheral blood. These receptors originate from a man between 40 and 49 years old with active or convalescent COVID-19. The CDR3 runs from the conserved cysteine through the conserved F or W. A D gene is named only where the DNA matches it firmly. Clone size is not always given. Where it is, it says once, few, many or a class for expanded clones.

CDR3 | DNA | J | V | D | size
CASIKEGAGSNQPQHF | TGTGCCAGCATTAAAGAGGGGGCGGGGAGCAATCAGCCCCAGCATTTT | TRBJ1-5 | TRBV28 | TRBD1 | NA
CATSRGQGTSYEQYF | TGTGCCACCAGCAGGGGACAGGGGACCTCCTACGAGCAGTACTTC | TRBJ2-7 | TRBV15 | TRBD1 | NA
CASSLSGVNQPQHF | TGTGCCAGCAGCTTATCCGGGGTTAATCAGCCCCAGCATTTT | TRBJ1-5 | TRBV7-9 | NA | NA
CASKRDFASTDTQYF | TGTGCCAGCAAACGGGACTTTGCTAGCACAGATACGCAGTATTTT | TRBJ2-3 | TRBV27 | NA | once
CASRALDGSSYNSPLHF | TGTGCCAGCAGAGCCTTGGACGGGAGCTCCTATAATTCACCCCTCCACTTT | TRBJ1-6 | TRBV27 | NA | NA
CASSSVAGTNTGELFF | TGTGCCAGCAGCTCAGTAGCGGGGACGAACACCGGGGAGCTGTTTTTT | TRBJ2-2 | TRBV5-4 | TRBD2 | NA
CASSVGTNTYHEQYF | TGTGCCAGCAGCGTAGGGACTAACACCTACCACGAGCAGTACTTC | TRBJ2-7 | TRBV9 | NA | few
CASSALAGSTEETQYF | TGCGCCAGCAGCGCGTTGGCAGGGTCGACGGAAGAGACCCAGTACTTC | TRBJ2-5 | TRBV5-1 | NA | NA
CASSHRGNNSPLHF | TGTGCCAGCAGCCACAGGGGGAATAATTCACCCCTCCACTTT | TRBJ1-6 | TRBV3-1/TRBV3-2 | TRBD1 | NA
CASSSFGFGQFF | TGTGCCAGCAGCTCATTTGGTTTCGGGCAGTTCTTC | TRBJ2-1 | TRBV7-9 | NA | NA
CASSSRGGGIGEQYF | TGTGCCAGCAGTTCCCGCGGCGGAGGAATCGGCGAGCAGTACTTC | TRBJ2-7 | TRBV28 | NA | NA
CATNKLGNTGELFF | TGTGCCACCAACAAACTAGGCAACACCGGGGAGCTGTTTTTT | TRBJ2-2 | TRBV19 | NA | once
CASSENRGGQDNEQFF | TGTGCCAGCAGTGAAAATCGGGGGGGCCAGGACAATGAGCAGTTCTTC | TRBJ2-1 | TRBV6-1 | TRBD2 | NA
CASSRRYTGELFF | TGTGCCAGCAGCCGGAGATACACCGGGGAGCTGTTTTTT | TRBJ2-2 | TRBV28 | NA | NA
CASSQESRTSGGGTYNEQFF | TGTGCCAGCAGCCAAGAATCGCGGACTAGCGGGGGGGGCACCTACAATGAGCAGTTCTTC | TRBJ2-1 | TRBV3-1/TRBV3-2 | TRBD2 | NA
CARQGSGTEAFF | TGTGCCAGGCAGGGGTCCGGCACTGAAGCTTTCTTT | TRBJ1-1 | TRBV2 | NA | once
CATRDRANSPLHF | TGTGCCACCCGGGACAGGGCCAATTCACCCCTCCACTTT | TRBJ1-6 | TRBV15 | TRBD1 | NA
CAIWDRGPYEQYF | TGTGCCATATGGGACAGGGGGCCCTACGAGCAGTACTTC | TRBJ2-7 | TRBV11-3 | TRBD1 | NA
CASMGQGPNQPQHF | TGTGCCAGCATGGGGCAGGGCCCGAATCAGCCCCAGCATTTT | TRBJ1-5 | TRBV6-5 | NA | NA
CATSDSIQGVNQPQHF | TGTGCCACCAGTGATTCGATCCAGGGGGTCAATCAGCCCCAGCATTTT | TRBJ1-5 | TRBV24-1 | TRBD1 | NA
CASSLTGRYEQYF | TGCGCCAGCAGCTTGACGGGGAGGTACGAGCAGTACTTC | TRBJ2-7 | TRBV5-1 | NA | NA
CAISGLTRGTYNEQFF | TGTGCCATCAGTGGCTTGACTAGAGGAACCTACAATGAGCAGTTCTTC | TRBJ2-1 | TRBV10-3 | NA | once
CASRPQGAAETQYF | TGTGCCAGCAGGCCCCAGGGGGCGGCGGAGACCCAGTACTTC | TRBJ2-5 | TRBV27 | TRBD1 | NA
CASSIGLYGNQPQHF | TGTGCCAGTAGTATTGGACTGTACGGCAATCAGCCCCAGCATTTT | TRBJ1-5 | TRBV19 | NA | NA
CASGDYSNQPQHF | TGTGCCAGCGGGGACTATAGCAATCAGCCCCAGCATTTT | TRBJ1-5 | TRBV27 | NA | NA
CASSGRLNYEQYF | TGTGCCAGCAGTGGCAGGCTGAACTACGAGCAGTACTTC | TRBJ2-7 | TRBV27 | NA | NA
CASSTGYGYTF | TGTGCCAGCAGTACGGGCTATGGCTACACCTTC | TRBJ1-2 | TRBV6-5 | NA | NA
CASSQDTTGRWGGYTF | TGTGCCAGCAGCCAAGACACGACAGGGCGATGGGGTGGCTACACCTTC | TRBJ1-2 | TRBV4-2 | TRBD1 | NA